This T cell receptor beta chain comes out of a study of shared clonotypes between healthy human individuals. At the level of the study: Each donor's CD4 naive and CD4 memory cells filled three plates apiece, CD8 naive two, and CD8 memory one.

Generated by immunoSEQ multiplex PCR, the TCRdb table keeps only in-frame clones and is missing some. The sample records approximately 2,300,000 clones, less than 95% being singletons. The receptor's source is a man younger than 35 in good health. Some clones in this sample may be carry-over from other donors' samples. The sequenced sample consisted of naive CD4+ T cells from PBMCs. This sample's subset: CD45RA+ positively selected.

The CDR3 loop is CASSFNAALVSYEQYF. CDR3 DNA sequence: TGTGCCAGCAGCTTTAACGCGGCACTGGTATCCTACGAGCAGTACTTC. The chain links TRBV11-2 to TRBJ2-7, with unresolved D. With 3 bases removed from V and 1 base from J, the gap between germline ends came to 16 bases. The CDR3 runs to 16 residues. Germline CDR1 is SGHAT and CDR2 is FQNNGV.